This T cell receptor (beta chain) was identified during a study of control samples from healthy donors and cancer patients. Sequencing used immunoSEQ multiplex PCR; TCRdb keeps in-frame clones, though not all of them. The table lists 65,000 to 85,000 clones, about 90% of them singletons, with around 2.3% in the top ten. The sample consisted of PBMCs. The clonotype originates from a woman between 45 and 65 years old with head and neck cancer.

CDR3 amino acids: CAWSVTLSSAGELFF. The CDR3 bases are TGTGCCTGGAGTGTAACACTTTCGTCGGCCGGGGAGCTGTTTTTT. The chain links TRBV30 to TRBJ2-2; D is undetermined. CDR3 size: 15 residues. Germline-derived CDR1 and CDR2 are GTSNPN and SVGIG (reference sequence). With 0 bases removed from V and 6 bases from J, the gap between germline ends came to 14 bases.